The clone carrying this TCR beta chain showed up many times. The antigen remains undetermined. The CDR3 spans 14 residues. The germline V gene encodes CDR1 ENHRY and CDR2 SYGVKD. V gave up 5 bases and J gave up 3 bases; unmatched junction bases: 6. This sample was taken from a study of regulatory T cells in long-lasting Graves disease. About the study: The study enrolled newly diagnosed Graves' patients on antithyroid drugs under 3 months. Study-level findings and limits: There was favoring of TRBV28, TRBJ1-2 and TRBJ2-5 in persistent disease.

TCR beta libraries were built with iRepertoire HTBI primers and Arm-PCR of CDR3 regions. TCRdb redid the calling of the multiplex PCR reads with MiXCR, one entry per CDR3 protein. The sample holds under 250,000 distinct CDR3 sequences, around 21% seen once. Time point reported: newly diagnosed GD, antithyroid drugs for less than 3 months. Scientists built the TCR library using RNA that was extracted from PBMCs. Nine milliliters of peripheral blood were drawn into EDTA tubes. The sample was peripheral blood mononuclear cells (PBMCs), taken at new diagnosis, from a patient treated with antithyroid drugs. The receptor's source is a female donor with Graves disease. The chain couples TRBV10-3 to TRBJ2-5; 7 bases line up with TRBD1. CDR3 in DNA: TGTGCCATCAGTAACCTTGGACAGGAAGAGACCCAGTACTTC. Protein sequence: CAISNLGQEETQYF.